Described below is a single T cell receptor beta chain sequence and its context. These data come from a study of cytomegalovirus exposure and HLA in healthy donors. Amplification used 60 Vbeta primers and 13 Jbeta primers. Only in-frame clones appear in the TCRdb table, and some are missing; sequencing was by immunoSEQ multiplex PCR. Among about 130,000 clones, about three quarters were seen once, and the ten largest hold approximately 0.97%. The J segment lost 5 bases and the V segment lost 10 bases, leaving 13 bases of the junction unmatched. Germline V gene sequence: CDR1 SNHLY, CDR2 FYNNEI. The CDR3 runs 15 residues.

The genes are TRBV2 and TRBJ2-1, with 8 nucleotides matching TRBD1. This clonotype was obtained from a human donor in good health. Source material: PBMCs. CDR3 sequence (DNA): TGTGCCACACACATTATCGGACAGGGAAACAATGAGCAGTTCTTC. It translates to CATHIIGQGNNEQFF.